These T cell receptor beta chains were read from a single sample in a study of T cell responses to AZD1222 COVID-19 vaccine. The table came from immunoSEQ multiplex PCR; TCRdb's copy has only in-frame clones and leaves some out. The data contain roughly 180,000 clones, approximately 93% of them singletons. The sample here was peripheral blood, taken 28 days after the second AZD1222 dose. The receptors were gathered from an adult who received the AZD1222 COVID-19 vaccine. CDR3s include the opening cysteine and the closing phenylalanine or tryptophan. Fields, in order: clone size, V gene, J gene, D gene, CDR3 length, CDR3 DNA, CDR3 protein. D genes are given only for firm matches. The listing skips clone size in some rows; elsewhere it reads once, few, many or a size class.

abundance: NA; v_gene: TRBV29-1; j_gene: TRBJ1-2; d_gene: TRBD1; len: 12; CDR3nt: TGCAGCAGCGGACAGGCCCACTATGGCTACACCTTC; CDR3aa: CSSGQAHYGYTF
abundance: NA; v_gene: TRBV6-5; j_gene: TRBJ1-6; d_gene: NA; len: 16; CDR3nt: TGTGCCAGCAGTTACCGGCAGAGGAACGGCAATTCACCCCTCCACTTT; CDR3aa: CASSYRQRNGNSPLHF
abundance: NA; v_gene: TRBV18; j_gene: TRBJ2-7; d_gene: NA; len: 16; CDR3nt: TGTGCCAGCTCACCTTATCTTCAGGGTGGGGCCAGCGAGCAGTACTTC; CDR3aa: CASSPYLQGGASEQYF
abundance: NA; v_gene: TRBV6-4; j_gene: TRBJ1-2; d_gene: NA; len: 13; CDR3nt: TGTGCCAGCAGTGCAACACCAGGGGTGGGCTACACCTTC; CDR3aa: CASSATPGVGYTF
abundance: NA; v_gene: TRBV6-5; j_gene: TRBJ2-7; d_gene: NA; len: 13; CDR3nt: TGTGCCAGCAGGCAGGGTAGCTCCTACGAGCAGTACTTC; CDR3aa: CASRQGSSYEQYF
abundance: NA; v_gene: TRBV11-2; j_gene: TRBJ2-5; d_gene: NA; len: 14; CDR3nt: TGTGCCAGCAGCTCCGGGACACTCCAAGAGACCCAGTACTTC; CDR3aa: CASSSGTLQETQYF
abundance: NA; v_gene: TRBV5-5; j_gene: TRBJ2-5; d_gene: NA; len: 13; CDR3nt: TGTGCCAGCAGCTTGGCCAGTACGGAGACCCAGTACTTC; CDR3aa: CASSLASTETQYF
abundance: once; v_gene: TRBV5-1; j_gene: TRBJ2-2; d_gene: NA; len: 13; CDR3nt: TGCGCCAGCATGACCTCCCTCGACGGGGAGCTGTTTTTT; CDR3aa: CASMTSLDGELFF
abundance: NA; v_gene: TRBV28; j_gene: TRBJ2-7; d_gene: TRBD1; len: 16; CDR3nt: TGTGCCAGCAGTACCCGACAGGGACGCTTACTCTACGAGCAGTACTTC; CDR3aa: CASSTRQGRLLYEQYF
abundance: NA; v_gene: TRBV4-1; j_gene: TRBJ2-5; d_gene: NA; len: 14; CDR3nt: TGCGCCAGCAGCCAAGAAGGCTTACAAGAGACCCAGTACTTC; CDR3aa: CASSQEGLQETQYF
abundance: few; v_gene: TRBV29-1; j_gene: TRBJ2-1; d_gene: NA; len: 14; CDR3nt: TGCAGCGCAACAGGGACCCGCTCCTACAATGAGCAGTTCTTC; CDR3aa: CSATGTRSYNEQFF
abundance: NA; v_gene: TRBV7-6; j_gene: TRBJ2-1; d_gene: NA; len: 15; CDR3nt: TGTGCCAGCAGCTCCCGCGGATTGGAAATCAATGAGCAGTTCTTC; CDR3aa: CASSSRGLEINEQFF
abundance: NA; v_gene: TRBV5-1; j_gene: TRBJ2-3; d_gene: NA; len: 16; CDR3nt: TGCGCCAGCAGCTTGGGGACAGCCTCTAGCACAGATACGCAGTATTTT; CDR3aa: CASSLGTASSTDTQYF
abundance: once; v_gene: TRBV18; j_gene: TRBJ2-7; d_gene: TRBD1; len: 14; CDR3nt: TGTGCCAGCTCACCCGGGACAGGGTCCTACGAGCAGTACTTC; CDR3aa: CASSPGTGSYEQYF
abundance: NA; v_gene: TRBV30; j_gene: TRBJ1-3; d_gene: TRBD1; len: 14; CDR3nt: TGTGCCTGGAGCGGACAGGGCATAGAAAACACCATATATTTT; CDR3aa: CAWSGQGIENTIYF
abundance: NA; v_gene: TRBV11-2; j_gene: TRBJ2-1; d_gene: NA; len: 14; CDR3nt: TGTGCCAGCAGCTTGACTCAGGGGCAGAATGAGCAGTTCTTC; CDR3aa: CASSLTQGQNEQFF
abundance: NA; v_gene: TRBV27; j_gene: TRBJ1-5; d_gene: NA; len: 15; CDR3nt: TGTGCCAGCAGTCCCGGGGCGGTCGGCAATCAGCCCCAGCATTTT; CDR3aa: CASSPGAVGNQPQHF
abundance: NA; v_gene: TRBV18; j_gene: TRBJ2-3; d_gene: TRBD2; len: 19; CDR3nt: TGTGCCAGCTCAGAACGGCCCCCTACTAGCGGGAGGGGCACAGATACGCAGTATTTT; CDR3aa: CASSERPPTSGRGTDTQYF
abundance: once; v_gene: TRBV7-2; j_gene: TRBJ2-2; d_gene: NA; len: 14; CDR3nt: TGTGCCAGCAGCTTAGGAGTCAACACCGGGGAGCTGTTTTTT; CDR3aa: CASSLGVNTGELFF
abundance: NA; v_gene: TRBV29-1; j_gene: TRBJ1-2; d_gene: TRBD1; len: 13; CDR3nt: TGCAGCGTTTCAACACAGGGGGGCTATGGCTACACCTTC; CDR3aa: CSVSTQGGYGYTF
abundance: NA; v_gene: TRBV20-1; j_gene: TRBJ2-1; d_gene: NA; len: 14; CDR3nt: TGCAGTGCTAGTGAGGGGGGCCGTACCAATGAGCAGTTCTTC; CDR3aa: CSASEGGRTNEQFF
abundance: NA; v_gene: TRBV5-5; j_gene: TRBJ1-5; d_gene: NA; len: 15; CDR3nt: TGTGCCAGCAGCGCCGGGACCCCGGGGAGTCAGCCCCAGCATTTT; CDR3aa: CASSAGTPGSQPQHF
abundance: NA; v_gene: TRBV9; j_gene: TRBJ1-6; d_gene: NA; len: 13; CDR3nt: TGTGCCAGCAGCGCGGACTATAATTCACCCCTCCACTTT; CDR3aa: CASSADYNSPLHF
abundance: NA; v_gene: TRBV2; j_gene: TRBJ1-2; d_gene: NA; len: 13; CDR3nt: TGTGCCAGCAGTGAACGTATCAGGAGTTGGTACACCTTC; CDR3aa: CASSERIRSWYTF
abundance: NA; v_gene: TRBV18; j_gene: TRBJ2-5; d_gene: TRBD1; len: 13; CDR3nt: TGTGCCAGCTCGGGACAGTTGAAAGAGACCCAGTACTTC; CDR3aa: CASSGQLKETQYF
abundance: NA; v_gene: TRBV11-2; j_gene: TRBJ1-6; d_gene: TRBD1; len: 15; CDR3nt: TGTACCAGCAGAGACCAGACAGGGCTTAATTCACCCCTCCACTTT; CDR3aa: CTSRDQTGLNSPLHF
abundance: NA; v_gene: TRBV13; j_gene: TRBJ1-1; d_gene: TRBD1; len: 14; CDR3nt: TGTGCCAGCAGCTTGGGCAGGGGGGTGACTGAAGCTTTCTTT; CDR3aa: CASSLGRGVTEAFF
abundance: NA; v_gene: TRBV29-1; j_gene: TRBJ2-7; d_gene: NA; len: 14; CDR3nt: TGCAGCGTTGTGTGGGTTGAGCGATCCTACGAGCAGTACTTC; CDR3aa: CSVVWVERSYEQYF
abundance: NA; v_gene: TRBV5-4; j_gene: TRBJ2-3; d_gene: NA; len: 13; CDR3nt: TGTGCCAGCAAGTTGACAAACACAGATACGCAGTATTTT; CDR3aa: CASKLTNTDTQYF
abundance: NA; v_gene: TRBV10-3; j_gene: TRBJ1-2; d_gene: TRBD1; len: 13; CDR3nt: TGTGCCATCAATAGTCAGGGGGCGGATGGCTACACCTTC; CDR3aa: CAINSQGADGYTF
abundance: NA; v_gene: TRBV27; j_gene: TRBJ1-2; d_gene: TRBD1; len: 17; CDR3nt: TGTGCCAGCAGTTTATCCCTGACAGGGGGCTCTGACTATGGCTACACCTTC; CDR3aa: CASSLSLTGGSDYGYTF
abundance: few; v_gene: TRBV7-3; j_gene: TRBJ1-6; d_gene: TRBD1; len: 13; CDR3nt: TGTGCCAGCAGCTCGGACAGGGGTTCACCCCTCCACTTT; CDR3aa: CASSSDRGSPLHF
abundance: few; v_gene: TRBV19; j_gene: TRBJ2-2; d_gene: TRBD1; len: 15; CDR3nt: TGTGCCAGTAGATCGAGGACAGGGTATACCGGGGAGCTGTTTTTT; CDR3aa: CASRSRTGYTGELFF
abundance: once; v_gene: TRBV18; j_gene: TRBJ1-2; d_gene: NA; len: 16; CDR3nt: TGTGCCAGCTCACCGACAGTACTCAGTCCCCCCTATGGCTACACCTTC; CDR3aa: CASSPTVLSPPYGYTF
abundance: once; v_gene: TRBV9; j_gene: TRBJ1-3; d_gene: NA; len: 16; CDR3nt: TGTGCCAGCAGCGTAGCCCCGACAGCTACTGGAAACACCATATATTTT; CDR3aa: CASSVAPTATGNTIYF
abundance: NA; v_gene: TRBV4-2; j_gene: TRBJ1-2; d_gene: NA; len: 13; CDR3nt: TGTGCCAGCAGCGTCGGGATTCAATTGGGCTACACCTTC; CDR3aa: CASSVGIQLGYTF
abundance: NA; v_gene: TRBV9; j_gene: TRBJ1-1; d_gene: NA; len: 15; CDR3nt: TGTGCCAGCAGCGTAGGGGGAGGGCCGAACACTGAAGCTTTCTTT; CDR3aa: CASSVGGGPNTEAFF
abundance: NA; v_gene: TRBV4-1; j_gene: TRBJ1-1; d_gene: NA; len: 13; CDR3nt: TGCGCCAGCAGCCAAGATAGGGACACTGAAGCTTTCTTT; CDR3aa: CASSQDRDTEAFF
abundance: NA; v_gene: TRBV7-8; j_gene: TRBJ1-5; d_gene: TRBD1; len: 16; CDR3nt: TGTGCCAGCAGCCCCCGCCTGACAGGGGAAGGCCAGCCCCAGCATTTT; CDR3aa: CASSPRLTGEGQPQHF
abundance: once; v_gene: TRBV30; j_gene: TRBJ1-3; d_gene: NA; len: 14; CDR3nt: TGTGCCTGGAGTTCCGGGACCTCTGGAAACACCATATATTTT; CDR3aa: CAWSSGTSGNTIYF
abundance: NA; v_gene: TRBV20-1; j_gene: TRBJ2-7; d_gene: NA; len: 14; CDR3nt: TGCAGTGCTAGTTCCCGCACTAGATCCTACGAGCAGTACTTC; CDR3aa: CSASSRTRSYEQYF
abundance: NA; v_gene: TRBV3-1/TRBV3-2; j_gene: TRBJ2-3; d_gene: NA; len: 15; CDR3nt: TGTGCCAGCAGCCCCTCCGGCCGCGCATTAGATACGCAGTATTTT; CDR3aa: CASSPSGRALDTQYF
abundance: NA; v_gene: TRBV10-2; j_gene: TRBJ2-5; d_gene: TRBD2; len: 16; CDR3nt: TGCGCCAGCAGAGGAGCCGGGACTAGTGGATCAGAGACCCAGTACTTC; CDR3aa: CASRGAGTSGSETQYF
abundance: NA; v_gene: TRBV5-1; j_gene: TRBJ2-2; d_gene: TRBD2; len: 15; CDR3nt: TGCGCCAGCAGTTTGACTAGCCCAGCCACCGGGGAGCTGTTTTTT; CDR3aa: CASSLTSPATGELFF
abundance: NA; v_gene: TRBV3-1/TRBV3-2; j_gene: TRBJ1-3; d_gene: NA; len: 15; CDR3nt: TGTGCCAGCAGCCTGGGCAGGGCTCAAGGAAACACCATATATTTT; CDR3aa: CASSLGRAQGNTIYF
abundance: NA; v_gene: TRBV10-3; j_gene: TRBJ2-7; d_gene: NA; len: 12; CDR3nt: TGTGCCATCAGTCCGGGTAGCTACGAGCAGTACTTC; CDR3aa: CAISPGSYEQYF
abundance: NA; v_gene: TRBV25-1; j_gene: TRBJ1-2; d_gene: NA; len: 12; CDR3nt: TGTGCCAGCAGTCTAACAGGGTATGGCTACACCTTC; CDR3aa: CASSLTGYGYTF
abundance: NA; v_gene: TRBV30; j_gene: TRBJ2-1; d_gene: NA; len: 13; CDR3nt: TGTGCCTGGAGTGGGTCCCAGTCCGGGGTCAAGTTCTTC; CDR3aa: CAWSGSQSGVKFF
abundance: NA; v_gene: TRBV13; j_gene: TRBJ2-3; d_gene: NA; len: 12; CDR3nt: TGTGCCAGCAGCCCCGGGGCTAATACGCAGTATTTT; CDR3aa: CASSPGANTQYF
abundance: once; v_gene: TRBV5-6; j_gene: TRBJ1-6; d_gene: NA; len: 15; CDR3nt: TGTGCCAGCAGCTTGGGGCAGGTCCCTAATTCACCCCTCCACTTT; CDR3aa: CASSLGQVPNSPLHF
abundance: NA; v_gene: TRBV6-5; j_gene: TRBJ1-3; d_gene: NA; len: 11; CDR3nt: TGTGCCACAACCAGCGGTAACACCATATATTTT; CDR3aa: CATTSGNTIYF
abundance: NA; v_gene: TRBV7-8; j_gene: TRBJ1-5; d_gene: NA; len: 14; CDR3nt: TGTGCCAGCAGTCGAGGGGAGCTCAATCAGCCCCAGCATTTT; CDR3aa: CASSRGELNQPQHF
abundance: NA; v_gene: TRBV9; j_gene: TRBJ1-5; d_gene: TRBD1; len: 15; CDR3nt: TGTGCCAGCAGCGTAGGTGGCACAACAGGGGAGCCCCAGCATTTT; CDR3aa: CASSVGGTTGEPQHF